This T cell receptor (beta chain) originates from a study of cytomegalovirus exposure and HLA in healthy donors listed by TCRdb under 2017. In terms of the full investigation: According to an earlier analysis of a few hundred of the donors, some 180 million T cells yielded 100 million or so unique TCR beta sequences and around 280 Gb of sequence data. On average, around 230,000 unique TCR beta nucleotide sequences were sequenced per donor among roughly 430 genotyped donors of the cohort, with roughly a sixth of those sequences being non-productive. The study was designed to test whether signatures of past pathogen exposure could be identified by cataloging public T cell receptors. The T cell repertoires of 666 subjects were profiled by immunosequencing and related to cytomegalovirus serostatus. Class I and class II HLA loci were covered by the typing at four-digit resolution. The study combined high-throughput TCR immunosequencing, statistical association of individual TCRs with disease status, and machine learning to predict cytomegalovirus infection status. Of the 300 to 450 genotyped donors, around 81% fell in the genetic ancestry cluster associated with self-reported Caucasian donors. A later analysis re-analyzed previously published TCR beta repertoires from 600 to 850 donors and added high-resolution HLA genotyping to study TCR occurrence patterns. A later genetic analysis used genome-wide SNP genotypes for about three fifths of the 666 donors, treating that subset as a discovery cohort. An earlier analysis of 587 of the donors used high-throughput TCR beta sequencing to judge whether each TCR beta V gene segment behaved as functional or pseudogenic. Several DR-DQ haplotypes were treated as single units for association and clustering because of strong linkage in the cohort. The later analysis used no new phenotypic data to find candidate immune exposures, relying instead on TCR beta sequences and their occurrence across donors. Around 330 gigabases of sequencing data and 70 million to 95 million unique TCR sequences made up an early release that covered fewer than 650 HLA-typed donors. Donor age, sex, ethnicity and CMV serostatus were collected together with the repertoire data. Every discovery cohort repertoire had been produced on one sequencing platform. The number of typed donors differed by locus: 629-630 for A, B, C, DRB1 and DQB1; 522 for DQA1; 606 for DPA1; and around 470 for DPB1. Along with the approximately 600-subject first cohort, a separate validation cohort of over a hundred different subjects was used. Overall study results and their limits: Several of the top co-occurrence clusters appeared to be linked to parvovirus B19, influenza, CMV and Epstein-Barr virus, according to a later analysis. Presence/absence analyses assumed roughly uniform sequencing depth across donors, an assumption that may not hold. The study listed 150 to 200 TCR beta chains as associated with cytomegalovirus. A cluster of highly shared sequence variants was judged likely to be a technical artifact of the sequencing pipeline. A further reported finding was that TCR beta sequences accurately predicted the HLA-A and HLA-B alleles for most subjects in the first cohort. Because counts were too low, some 17 rarely observed V segments, including chromosome 9 orphons, were excluded from the earlier analysis of roughly 580 of the donors. V-gene and J-gene trimming of TCR beta chains was associated with a missense DCLRE1C variant in a later genetic analysis, and the association was replicated in an independent cohort. CMV serostatus was the only immune exposure information available for the cohort. Broadly in line with IMGT annotations, most TCR beta V segments showed up in productive rearrangements about 90% or about 30% of the time in an earlier analysis of several hundred of the donors. Correlated functional status among segregating V segments might be attributable to linkage disequilibrium, but an unknown experimental factor could not be ruled out. A few of the identified cytomegalovirus-associated TCR beta chains were confirmed in vitro to be specific for cytomegalovirus antigens. According to a later analysis, TCR association rates differed among HLA loci, with DRB1 alleles showing the most associated TCRs and HLA-C alleles showing the fewest. The authors suggested that the approach could potentially be generalized to other disease states and immunological phenotypes. In a later analysis, most CMV-associated TCR beta chains were found to appear HLA-restricted, with HLA associations seemingly driven largely by CMV exposure. The classifier was reported to diagnose cytomegalovirus status with high specificity and sensitivity in both the original and validation cohorts. In a later analysis, HLA-associated TCR beta chains showed more clonal expansion and lower generation probabilities than non-associated chains that were equally common. According to a later genetic analysis, donors in an Asian-associated ancestry cluster had fewer N-insertions in productive TCRs than the approximately 630-donor mean. A later analysis associated 16,951 TCR beta sequences with specific HLA alleles at a false discovery rate of 0.05. Because HLA typing was missing for some donors at each locus, association tests included only the typed subset. This cohort had only TCR beta chains sequenced, and the lack of alpha or paired-chain data limited which features could be detected. Most TCR sequences were observed very rarely across donors, whereas some public TCRs were present in many individuals. Assigning TCR associations to individual alleles was difficult when HLA alleles, especially DR and DQ, strongly co-occurred.

The cohort was made up of 500 to 850 healthy bone marrow donors. Cohort members were all nominally healthy when sampled, although unrecorded immune exposures were likely present. The donor tested CMV seropositive and was one of the 289 seropositive cohort members. Every donor gave a peripheral blood sample, and the peripheral blood mononuclear cells from that sample were used for TCR beta sequencing. Genomic DNA was extracted from the blood cell samples with the Qiagen DNeasy Blood Extraction Kit. The library was produced with the immunoSEQ multiplex PCR assay. The multiplex PCR relied on a mix of 60 forward primers for TCR Vbeta segments and 13 reverse primers for TCR Jbeta segments. A multiplex PCR assay on genomic DNA amplified the CDR3 region of rearranged TCR beta genes. Amplified TCR beta libraries were sequenced as 87-base-pair reads on the Illumina HiSeq System. The authors processed their data as follows. In a later analysis, some 80 million unique TCR beta chains were counted across the 666 repertoires, and approximately 11 million of these chains were shared by at least two donors. To remove PCR and sequencing errors, raw reads were error-corrected and collapsed into unique sequences using a nearest-neighbor algorithm that merged closely related sequences. CDR3 sequences were aligned to IMGT reference sequences to assign V, D and J gene segments. Each retained sequence needed at least a six-nucleotide match to both a V gene segment and a J gene segment. Rearrangements were called productive when the CDR3 lacked stop codons and stayed in frame with V and J; all others were non-productive. CDR3 was defined according to IMGT convention as the region running from the second conserved V-encoded cysteine to the conserved J-encoded phenylalanine. In an earlier analysis of more than 550 of the donors, sequences lacking an unambiguous match to a single V gene segment were excluded. In an earlier analysis of approximately 560 of the donors, a V segment was called functional when productive rearrangements were above 56.7%, and segregating when the standard deviation between donors exceeded 5%. To diagnose cytomegalovirus status from the catalog of TCR beta chain sequences, a statistical classification framework was built. V and J gene assignment, in a later analysis, came from comparing TCR nucleotide sequences with IMGT/GENE-DB human TR gene sequences. Using the TCRdist pipeline, a later analysis assigned CDR3 sequences along with most-parsimonious VDJ recombination scenarios. In a later analysis, each TCR beta chain was defined by its CDR3 amino acid sequence together with its V-gene family, and reads lacking a unique V-gene family were excluded. As a way to deal with suspected cross-contamination and a sequencing artifact, a later analysis dropped approximately 590 nucleotide sequences that were highly shared and had low generation probability. In a later analysis, a clonal expansion index was calculated for each public chain from normalized within-repertoire ranks of inferred template counts. In a later analysis, generation probabilities were computed with a VDJ recombination model fitted to out-of-frame rearrangements, and the resulting probabilities were checked against IGoR. In a later analysis, hypergeometric tests were used to score TCR-TCR, TCR-HLA and TCR-CMV co-occurrence, with a repertoire-size bias correction applied to TCR pairs. False discovery rates were estimated in a later analysis by permuting HLA or CMV assignments 20 times. In a later analysis, co-occurring TCRs were grouped using DBSCAN, and TCRdist sequence similarity was added for clustering within HLA-allele-positive subsets. Co-occurrence clustering excluded repertoires with fewer than 30,000 or more than 120,000 public chains, plus five with anomalous nucleotide sharing. Drawn from immuneACCESS, this table holds only the in-frame rearrangements with V and J called that TCRdb kept. Clones are partly lost; checked studies trace under half to an unresolved V gene and leave the rest unexplained. For V, J and clone size, that table is used; D and trimming come from the DNA. This sample lists roughly 200,000 clones; over 65% were detected once. The biggest ten clones account for 3.7% of the sample.

Of note for this clone: Its antigen remains undetermined. Base qualities are missing; no much larger clone stands one base away.

This clonotype was sampled from a woman aged 60-75 years in good health and CMV-seropositive. What was sequenced was PBMCs.

The nucleotide sequence is TGTGCCAGCAGCCCAGGAACCGTTTCTATGAACACTGAAGCTTTCTTT. It specifies CASSPGTVSMNTEAFF. The V and J segments used are TRBV11-2 and TRBJ1-1, with the D segment identity uncertain. The CDR3 covers 16 residues, taking in both the cysteine and the phenylalanine. Of all the DNA, just the CDR3 is kept, 48 bases in frame from base 1. Deletion took 5 bases off V and 0 bases off J, with a span of 16 bases between the germline ends. CDR1 and CDR2 are read off the germline V gene as SGHAT and FQNNGV.